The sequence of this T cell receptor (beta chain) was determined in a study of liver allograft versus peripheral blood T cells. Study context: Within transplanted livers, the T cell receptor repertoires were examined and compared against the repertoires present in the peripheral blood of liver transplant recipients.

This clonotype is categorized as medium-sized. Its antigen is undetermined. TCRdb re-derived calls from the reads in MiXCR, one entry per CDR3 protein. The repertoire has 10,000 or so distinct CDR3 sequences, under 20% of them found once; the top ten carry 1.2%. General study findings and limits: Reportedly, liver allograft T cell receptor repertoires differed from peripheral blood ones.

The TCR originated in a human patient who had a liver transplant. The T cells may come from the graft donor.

The CDR3: CASRPRPNSPLHF. The CDR3 DNA is TGTGCCAGCAGACCCCGACCCAATTCACCCCTCCACTTT. The chain is built from TRBV6-5 and TRBJ1-6; D unclear. CDR3 length: 13 amino acids. From germline, CDR1 is MNHEY and CDR2 SVGAGI. With 6 bases removed from V and 7 bases from J, the gap between germline ends came to 10 bases.